Listed here are 11 T cell receptor beta chains from one sample, sequenced in a study of blood T cell repertoires in COVID-19. Here immunoSEQ multiplex PCR was the method, and the copy in TCRdb shows in-frame clones only, minus some. The table has over 45,000 clones, roughly 86% seen once. Sequences were obtained from peripheral blood. The receptors come from a woman of 80 years or more with acute or convalescent COVID-19.

The V and J genes are TRBV24-1 and TRBJ2-7, with 12 bases aligning to TRBD2. CDR1 KGHDR and CDR2 SFDVKD come from the germline V gene. CDR3 size: 15 residues. Losses at the gene ends were 9 bases for V and 4 bases for J; bases not matched to a gene: 9. CDR3 protein: CATLPRLAGGYEQYF. CDR3 DNA sequence: TGTGCCACCCTGCCCCGGCTAGCGGGAGGGTACGAGCAGTACTTC.

In DNA form, the CDR3 reads TGTGCCAGCAGCTTAAAAAGAGGAGGGGCTACTGAAGCTTTCTTT. As protein: CASSLKRGGATEAFF. The chain joins TRBV7-3 to TRBJ1-1; weak D call: TRBD1 (5 bases). This CDR3 is built from 15 residues. Trimming cost V 1 base and J 5 bases, with 14 bases left between them. Per germline, CDR1 SGHTA and CDR2 FQGTGA.

V is TRBV27 and J is TRBJ2-5; 8 nucleotides line up with TRBD1. The length of the CDR3 is 14 residues. Germline V gene lookup returns CDR1 MNHEY and CDR2 SMNVEV (reference sequence). Trimming at V came to 5 bases and at J to 5 bases, leaving 7 bases not matched to a gene. DNA for the CDR3: TGTGCCAGCAGTCGTCAGGGGGCCGCGGAGACCCAGTACTTC. It translates to CASSRQGAAETQYF.

J is TRBJ2-7 and V is TRBV3-1 (or the pseudogene TRBV3-2); 8 nucleotides agree with TRBD1. With V trimmed by 0 bases and J by 3 bases, 10 bases remained unmatched. The CDR3 has 17 amino acids. From germline, CDR1 is LGHDT and CDR2 YNNKEL (reference sequence). The CDR3 DNA reads TGTGCCAGCAGCCAAGAGTCGAGGACAGGGTCACTCTACGAGCAGTACTTC. It codes for CASSQESRTGSLYEQYF.

The V and J genes are TRBV12-5 and TRBJ2-7, with 11 bases that match TRBD2. This CDR3 has 20 amino acids. CDR1 is LGHNT and CDR2 is FRNRAP in the germline V gene. After removal of 2 bases from V and 4 bases from J, the junction contained 19 bases not matched to a gene. CDR3 sequence (DNA): TGTGCTAGTGGTTTGCTCCTACCCATTTTAGCGGGAGGGCCCTCTTACGAGCAGTACTTC. Translating it yields CASGLLLPILAGGPSYEQYF.

The chain employs TRBV19 and TRBJ2-7; D call uncertain. CDR3 size: 15 residues. Germline lookup yields CDR1 LNHDA and CDR2 SQIVND (reference sequence). The V end was cut by 3 bases, the J end by 5 bases, with 17 bases between. The CDR3 DNA reads as TGTGCCAGTAGTATGGGTGAGAAAGAAGGAGACGAGCAGTACTTC. Translation gives CASSMGEKEGDEQYF.

This chain joins TRBV7-8 and TRBJ1-1; D possibly corresponds to TRBD1 (6 bases). Trimming left V 3 bases short and J 5 bases short, with 10 bases between. This CDR3 is built from 13 residues. Germline CDR1 reads SGHVS; CDR2 reads FQNEAQ. CDR3 sequence: CASSLGARTEAFF. For the CDR3, the DNA is TGTGCCAGCAGCTTGGGGGCGAGAACTGAAGCTTTCTTT.

This clone turned up a few times. The chain is built from TRBV10-2 and TRBJ2-1; 9 bases map to TRBD1. This CDR3 has 13 residues. Per the germline V gene, CDR1 is WSHSY and CDR2 is SAAADI. After removal of 6 bases from V and 5 bases from J, the junction contained 2 bases not matched to a gene. The CDR3 loop reads CASSGTGHNEQFF. In DNA, the CDR3 is TGCGCCAGCAGCGGGACAGGGCACAATGAGCAGTTCTTC.

The CDR3: CASSSSGETQYF. The CDR3 bases are TGTGCCAGCAGCTCGTCAGGGGAGACCCAGTACTTC. This chain joins TRBV7-7 and TRBJ2-5; a possible D gene is TRBD1 (5 bases). CDR3 size: 12 residues. Per the germline V gene, CDR1 is SSHAT and CDR2 is FNYEAQ (reference sequence). V lost 4 bases and J lost 5, with 8 bases in between.

Comment on this clone: Other DNA variants within this sample encode the same CDR3. This chain connects TRBV20-1 to TRBJ2-3, with no clear D. The CDR3 has 11 amino acids. Between the trimmed V and J ends, which lost 6 bases and 2 bases, there was a span of 6 bases. Germline V gene lookup returns CDR1 DFQATT and CDR2 SNEGSKA (reference sequence). The CDR3 DNA follows: TGCAGTGCCACACACACAGATACGCAGTATTTT. It codes for CSATHTDTQYF.

The chain links TRBV7-6 to TRBJ2-3, with 10 nucleotides matching TRBD2. The germline gives CDR1 SGHVS, CDR2 FNYEAQ. V lost 1 base, J lost 3 bases, and 7 bases stayed unmatched. The CDR3 length is 17 residues. CDR3 sequence: CASSLGSGGAGTDTQYF. DNA for the CDR3: TGTGCCAGCAGCTTAGGGAGCGGGGGGGCTGGTACAGATACGCAGTATTTT. The whole variable domain, remainder taken from reference TRBV7-6 and TRBJ2-3, is GAGVSQSPRYKVTKRGQDVALRCDPISGHVSLYWYRQALGQGPEFLTYFNYEAQQDKSGLPNDRFSAERPEGSISTLTIQRTEQRDSAMYRCASSLGSGGAGTDTQYFGPGTRLTVL.